A selection of T cell receptor beta chains follows, all from one sample in a study of T cell repertoires in cytomegalovirus infection. These receptors lack a known antigen. TCRdb reprocessed the reads with MiXCR, giving one entry per CDR3 protein. The table records about 100,000 distinct CDR3 sequences, around 32% of them present only once. Sequenced here: CD8+ T cells from cultured PBMCs, sampled from culture after CMV antigen stimulation. Receptor source: a human donor in good health (CMV status not recorded). Some clones in this sample may be carry-over from other donors' samples. Each CDR3 is given with its conserved first and last residue. The D gene is left open where the match is weak. Clone size is shown for a subset of rows, as once, few, many or a class of expanded clone.

J: TRBJ1-1
size: NA
D: NA
V: TRBV7-4
CDR3: CASSLVLGTNTEAFF
DNA: TGTGCCAGCAGCTTAGTTCTCGGGACTAACACTGAAGCTTTCTTT

J: TRBJ1-2
size: few
D: NA
V: TRBV10-3
CDR3: CAISVGQLGYGYTF
DNA: TGTGCCATCAGTGTCGGACAGTTAGGCTATGGCTACACCTTC

J: TRBJ2-5
size: few
D: TRBD1
V: TRBV27
CDR3: CASSPPNRGLETQYF
DNA: TGTGCCAGCAGCCCGCCAAACAGGGGGTTAGAGACCCAGTACTTC

J: TRBJ1-5
size: many
D: NA
V: TRBV6-1
CDR3: CASRIGGDSNQPQHF
DNA: TGTGCCAGCAGGATTGGGGGGGATAGCAATCAGCCCCAGCATTTT

J: TRBJ1-1
size: many
D: TRBD1
V: TRBV7-9
CDR3: CASSPGVAGGDTEAFF
DNA: TGTGCCAGCAGCCCAGGGGTGGCAGGGGGTGACACTGAAGCTTTCTTT

J: TRBJ1-1
size: NA
D: NA
V: TRBV5-1
CDR3: CASRLSVGPTEAFF
DNA: TGCGCCAGCCGGCTGTCTGTCGGGCCCACTGAAGCTTTCTTT

J: TRBJ1-4
size: NA
D: NA
V: TRBV6-5
CDR3: CASSYSGEKLFF
DNA: TGTGCCAGCAGTTACTCGGGCGAAAAACTGTTTTTT

J: TRBJ2-1
size: many
D: TRBD2
V: TRBV7-6
CDR3: CASSPLRGDSYNEQFF
DNA: TGTGCCAGCAGCCCCCTGCGGGGGGACTCCTACAATGAGCAGTTCTTC

J: TRBJ1-1
size: many
D: NA
V: TRBV7-8
CDR3: CASSLGRQLEAFF
DNA: TGTGCCAGCAGCTTAGGACGCCAGCTTGAAGCTTTCTTT

J: TRBJ2-1
size: few
D: NA
V: TRBV18
CDR3: CASSYAPDRSYNEQFF
DNA: TGTGCCAGCTCATACGCGCCTGATCGCTCCTACAATGAGCAGTTCTTC

J: TRBJ1-1
size: NA
D: NA
V: TRBV2
CDR3: CASSEQGNTEAFF
DNA: TGTGCCAGCAGTGAACAGGGGAACACTGAAGCTTTCTTT

J: TRBJ2-1
size: NA
D: TRBD2
V: TRBV29-1
CDR3: CSVKRGGSYNEQFF
DNA: TGCAGCGTTAAGCGGGGCGGCTCCTACAATGAGCAGTTCTTC

J: TRBJ1-2
size: NA
D: NA
V: TRBV12-3/TRBV12-4
CDR3: CANSLQENYGYTF
DNA: TGTGCCAACAGTCTACAGGAGAACTATGGCTACACCTTC

J: TRBJ2-3
size: many
D: TRBD2
V: TRBV7-6
CDR3: CASSPNSGGSGDTQYF
DNA: TGTGCCAGCAGCCCTAATAGCGGGGGTAGTGGAGATACGCAGTATTTT

J: TRBJ2-3
size: NA
D: NA
V: TRBV27
CDR3: CASSLNGDTQYF
DNA: TGTGCCAGCAGTTTAAATGGGGATACGCAGTATTTT

J: TRBJ2-1
size: many
D: NA
V: TRBV7-9
CDR3: CASSSRDRPPGNEQFF
DNA: TGTGCCAGCAGCTCCCGTGACAGGCCGCCGGGCAATGAGCAGTTCTTC

J: TRBJ1-1
size: NA
D: NA
V: TRBV29-1
CDR3: CSVKGKNTEAFF
DNA: TGCAGCGTAAAGGGGAAGAACACTGAAGCTTTCTTT

J: TRBJ1-1
size: few
D: TRBD1
V: TRBV27
CDR3: CASSLPDRVTEAFF
DNA: TGTGCCAGCAGTTTACCGGACAGGGTCACTGAAGCTTTCTTT

J: TRBJ1-5
size: many
D: NA
V: TRBV12-3/TRBV12-4
CDR3: CASSLASGQPQHF
DNA: TGTGCCAGCAGTTTAGCGTCTGGTCAGCCCCAGCATTTT

J: TRBJ2-7
size: many
D: TRBD1
V: TRBV11-2
CDR3: CASTGQGGYEQYF
DNA: TGTGCCAGCACAGGACAGGGCGGCTACGAGCAGTACTTC

J: TRBJ1-3
size: few
D: NA
V: TRBV7-9
CDR3: CASSPTAESSGNTIYF
DNA: TGTGCCAGCAGCCCTACCGCGGAGAGCTCTGGAAACACCATATATTTT

J: TRBJ2-3
size: NA
D: TRBD1
V: TRBV7-3
CDR3: CASSPSPGGARDTQYF
DNA: TGTGCCAGCAGCCCCTCCCCAGGGGGCGCCCGGGATACGCAGTATTTT

J: TRBJ2-2
size: few
D: NA
V: TRBV4-2
CDR3: CASSQEGWLTGELFF
DNA: TGTGCCAGCAGCCAAGAGGGCTGGCTCACCGGGGAGCTGTTTTTT

J: TRBJ2-1
size: NA
D: TRBD2
V: TRBV9
CDR3: CASSVETSGGAGQFF
DNA: TGTGCCAGCAGCGTAGAGACTAGCGGGGGGGCAGGGCAGTTCTTC

J: TRBJ1-1
size: NA
D: TRBD1
V: TRBV28
CDR3: CASTETGVVNTEAFF
DNA: TGTGCCAGCACCGAGACAGGGGTCGTGAACACTGAAGCTTTCTTT

J: TRBJ2-1
size: few
D: NA
V: TRBV7-8
CDR3: CASSFEAVSYNEQFF
DNA: TGTGCCAGCAGCTTTGAGGCGGTATCCTACAATGAGCAGTTCTTC

J: TRBJ1-1
size: few
D: NA
V: TRBV7-9
CDR3: CASGRPENTEAFF
DNA: TGTGCCAGCGGGAGACCGGAGAACACTGAAGCTTTCTTT

J: TRBJ1-1
size: NA
D: NA
V: TRBV6-5
CDR3: CASRTFEDTEAFF
DNA: TGTGCCAGCAGAACATTCGAGGATACTGAAGCTTTCTTT

J: TRBJ1-5
size: NA
D: NA
V: TRBV24-1
CDR3: CATRRDGYQPQHF
DNA: TGTGCCACCAGAAGGGATGGTTATCAGCCCCAGCATTTT

J: TRBJ2-1
size: NA
D: TRBD1
V: TRBV19
CDR3: CASRQGANPYNEQFF
DNA: TGTGCCAGTAGACAGGGGGCGAACCCCTACAATGAGCAGTTCTTC

J: TRBJ1-1
size: NA
D: NA
V: TRBV19
CDR3: CASSIDGWGPLTSMNTEAFF
DNA: TGTGCCAGTAGTATAGATGGATGGGGGCCCTTGACAAGCATGAACACTGAAGCTTTCTTT

J: TRBJ2-1
size: NA
D: NA
V: TRBV7-9
CDR3: CASSPTMPGHKFF
DNA: TGTGCCAGCAGCCCCACAATGCCGGGTCACAAGTTCTTC

J: TRBJ1-5
size: NA
D: NA
V: TRBV12-3/TRBV12-4
CDR3: CASSLLSGNQPQHF
DNA: TGTGCCAGCAGTCTCCTTTCTGGGAATCAGCCCCAGCATTTT

J: TRBJ1-1
size: few
D: NA
V: TRBV10-3
CDR3: CAISGGGVNTEAFF
DNA: TGTGCCATCAGTGGTGGGGGCGTCAACACTGAAGCTTTCTTT

J: TRBJ1-1
size: NA
D: TRBD1
V: TRBV7-9
CDR3: CASSSSLLTGENTEAFF
DNA: TGTGCCAGCAGCTCCTCATTACTGACAGGGGAGAACACTGAAGCTTTCTTT

J: TRBJ1-5
size: once
D: NA
V: TRBV6-6
CDR3: CASQGTGRPQHF
DNA: TGTGCCAGCCAAGGAACAGGGCGGCCCCAGCATTTT

J: TRBJ2-7
size: few
D: NA
V: TRBV5-4
CDR3: CASSPAGGYEQYF
DNA: TGTGCCAGCAGCCCTGCCGGGGGCTACGAGCAGTACTTC

J: TRBJ2-1
size: NA
D: TRBD2
V: TRBV6-2/TRBV6-3
CDR3: CASIQAGSYNEQFF
DNA: TGTGCCAGCATCCAAGCGGGGTCCTACAATGAGCAGTTCTTC

J: TRBJ1-1
size: few
D: NA
V: TRBV19
CDR3: CASSPDGWVEAFF
DNA: TGTGCCAGTAGTCCGGATGGGTGGGTTGAAGCTTTCTTT

J: TRBJ2-5
size: NA
D: NA
V: TRBV7-6
CDR3: CASSLLPTTRKETQYF
DNA: TGTGCCAGCAGCTTACTACCCACAACTAGGAAAGAGACCCAGTACTTC

J: TRBJ1-2
size: NA
D: TRBD1
V: TRBV5-1
CDR3: CASSLPSTGTNYGYTF
DNA: TGCGCCAGCAGCCTACCCTCGACAGGGACTAACTATGGCTACACCTTC

J: TRBJ2-1
size: NA
D: NA
V: TRBV12-3/TRBV12-4
CDR3: CATGGRHLDGKTSYNEQFF
DNA: TGTGCCACCGGGGGGCGGCATCTCGACGGAAAGACCTCCTACAATGAGCAGTTCTTC

J: TRBJ2-7
size: many
D: NA
V: TRBV10-3
CDR3: CAIMGQSSYEQYF
DNA: TGTGCCATCATGGGACAATCTTCCTACGAGCAGTACTTC

J: TRBJ2-7
size: few
D: NA
V: TRBV7-2
CDR3: CASSPGLAVFEQYF
DNA: TGTGCCAGCAGCCCCGGGCTAGCCGTCTTCGAGCAGTACTTC

J: TRBJ2-1
size: many
D: TRBD1
V: TRBV24-1
CDR3: CATSDSRTGWDEQFF
DNA: TGTGCCACCAGTGATTCCCGGACAGGGTGGGATGAGCAGTTCTTC

J: TRBJ2-5
size: few
D: NA
V: TRBV27
CDR3: CASSFTALEETQYF
DNA: TGTGCCAGCAGTTTCACAGCCCTGGAAGAGACCCAGTACTTC

J: TRBJ1-6
size: NA
D: NA
V: TRBV4-1
CDR3: CARSHGTDSYNSPLHF
DNA: TGCGCCAGAAGCCATGGAACGGACTCCTATAATTCACCCCTCCACTTT

J: TRBJ2-2
size: few
D: TRBD1
V: TRBV6-5
CDR3: CASSTVTGMNTGELFF
DNA: TGTGCCAGCAGTACCGTGACAGGGATGAACACCGGGGAGCTGTTTTTT

J: TRBJ2-1
size: NA
D: NA
V: TRBV7-3
CDR3: CASSSGLPDYNEQFF
DNA: TGTGCCAGCAGCTCAGGACTACCGGACTACAATGAGCAGTTCTTC

J: TRBJ2-5
size: NA
D: NA
V: TRBV11-2
CDR3: CASSLLLPLSGGVLETQYF
DNA: TGTGCCAGCAGCTTATTATTACCCTTAAGCGGCGGGGTTTTGGAGACCCAGTACTTC